Each of the 5 T cell receptor beta chains below was sequenced from the same sample in a study of blood T cell repertoires in COVID-19. Sequencing used immunoSEQ multiplex PCR; TCRdb keeps in-frame clones, though not all of them. The sample lists fewer than 500,000 clones, approximately 86% occurring once. The source material was PBMCs or T cells enriched from blood (not recorded which). The receptor source for this set is a woman younger than 30 who had recovered from COVID-19.

In its sample, this clone was seen a few times. The chain carries TRBV27 and TRBJ1-1, with a weak D call TRBD1 (5 bases). The ends were cut back, 3 bases at V and 5 bases at J, with 7 bases in the middle. The CDR3 has 12 residues. CDR1 and CDR2 from the germline V gene are MNHEY and SMNVEV (reference sequence). DNA for the CDR3: TGTGCCAGCAGTTTCAGGGTGACTGAAGCTTTCTTT. This translates into CASSFRVTEAFF.

This chain connects TRBV15 to TRBJ2-2; 9 bases map to TRBD2. The CDR3 is 17 residues long. J was trimmed by 5 bases and V by 0 bases; bases with no gene match: 7. Germline V gene data show CDR1 as LNHNV and CDR2 as YYDKDF (reference sequence). CDR3 bases: TGTGCCACCAGCAGAGATTTTACTAGCGGGCTTACCGGGGAGCTGTTTTTT. Protein: CATSRDFTSGLTGELFF.

V gene TRBV19 combines with J gene TRBJ2-1, with 11 bases fitting TRBD1. Germline V lookup: CDR1 LNHDA, CDR2 SQIVND (reference sequence). This CDR3 region has 15 residues. The V gene end was trimmed by 1 base and the J gene end by 7 bases; junction bases not matched to a gene: 3. CDR3 protein: CASSIGRDRGNEQFF. The CDR3 DNA sequence: TGTGCCAGTAGTATAGGGCGGGACAGGGGGAATGAGCAGTTCTTC.

The J gene is TRBJ1-5, the V gene TRBV18; a possible D gene is TRBD1 (5 bases). Germline V CDR1 and CDR2: KGHSH, LQKENI. This CDR3 comprises 14 residues. Trimming took off 5 bases at V and 8 bases at J, with 16 bases between the two ends. In nucleotides, the CDR3 is TGTGCCAGCTCAGCGTACAGGCGCGGGGAGCCCCAGCATTTT. Its protein is CASSAYRRGEPQHF.

The V and J genes are TRBV10-3 and TRBJ2-5, with TRBD2 identical over 9 bases. J gave up 5 bases and V 10 bases, and 5 bases lay outside the gene matches. Germline loops: CDR1 ENHRY, CDR2 SYGVKD. The CDR3 totals 12 residues. Here the CDR3 DNA reads TGTGCCACTAGCGGGGTGGGGGAGACCCAGTACTTC. Translating it yields CATSGVGETQYF.